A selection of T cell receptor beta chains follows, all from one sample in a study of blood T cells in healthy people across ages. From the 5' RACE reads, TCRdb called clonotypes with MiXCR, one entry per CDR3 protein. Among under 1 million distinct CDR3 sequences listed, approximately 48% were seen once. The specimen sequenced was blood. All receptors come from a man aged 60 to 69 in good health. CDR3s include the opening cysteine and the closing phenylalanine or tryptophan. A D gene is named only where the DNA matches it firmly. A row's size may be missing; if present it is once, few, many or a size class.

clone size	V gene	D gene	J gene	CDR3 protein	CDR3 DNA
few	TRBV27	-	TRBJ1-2	CASSNENQGRYGYTF	TGTGCCAGCAGTAACGAGAACCAGGGGAGGTACGGCTACACCTTC
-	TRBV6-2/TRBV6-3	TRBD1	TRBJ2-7	CASSARQGANEQYF	TGTGCCAGCAGTGCCAGACAGGGGGCGAACGAGCAGTACTTC
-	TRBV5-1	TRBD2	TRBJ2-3	CASSFSSGGAGDTQYF	TGCGCCAGCAGCTTTTCTAGCGGGGGGGCCGGAGATACGCAGTATTTT
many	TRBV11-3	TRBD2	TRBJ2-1	CASSLEGTSGGVNEQFF	TGTGCCAGCAGCTTAGAAGGGACTAGCGGGGGGGTGAATGAGCAGTTCTTC
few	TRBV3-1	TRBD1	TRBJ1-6	CASSRGTVNNSPLHF	TGTGCCAGCAGCCGCGGGACAGTAAATAATTCACCCCTCCACTTT
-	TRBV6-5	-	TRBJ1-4	CASSPTRTEKLFF	TGTGCCAGCAGCCCAACCAGGACTGAAAAACTGTTTTTT
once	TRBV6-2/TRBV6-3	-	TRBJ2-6	CASSWPQGSGANVLTF	TGTGCCAGCAGTTGGCCGCAGGGCTCTGGGGCCAACGTCCTGACTTTC
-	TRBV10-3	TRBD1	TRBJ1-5	CAIKKGGPDRDSNQPQHF	TGTGCCATCAAGAAAGGTGGGCCGGACAGGGATAGCAATCAGCCCCAGCATTTT
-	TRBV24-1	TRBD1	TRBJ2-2	CATSDRTGAMELFF	TGTGCCACCAGTGATCGGACAGGGGCCATGGAGCTGTTTTTT
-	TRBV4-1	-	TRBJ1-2	CASSQHQGNYGYTF	TGCGCCAGCAGCCAACACCAAGGGAACTATGGCTACACCTTC
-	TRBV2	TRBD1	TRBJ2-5	CTSSEGTGGETQYF	TGTACCAGCAGTGAAGGGACAGGGGGAGAGACCCAGTACTTC
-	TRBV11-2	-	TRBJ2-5	CASSILAINEQYF	TGTGCCAGCAGCATACTAGCAATCAATGAGCAGTACTTC
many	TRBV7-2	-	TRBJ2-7	CASSLDGQRRYEQYF	TGTGCCAGCAGCTTAGACGGACAGAGGCGCTACGAGCAGTACTTC
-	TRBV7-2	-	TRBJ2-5	CASSSPPGGQTQYF	TGTGCCAGCAGCTCCCCCCCAGGGGGGCAGACCCAGTACTTC
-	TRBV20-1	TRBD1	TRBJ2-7	CSAGQGSPYEQYF	TGCAGTGCGGGACAGGGTTCCCCCTACGAGCAGTACTTC
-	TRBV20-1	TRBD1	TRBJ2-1	CSARVQAGGGNEQFF	TGCAGTGCTAGAGTGCAGGCAGGGGGCGGGAATGAGCAGTTCTTC
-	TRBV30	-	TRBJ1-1	CAWSVLSSMNTEAFF	TGTGCCTGGAGTGTACTTTCGTCCATGAACACTGAAGCTTTCTTT
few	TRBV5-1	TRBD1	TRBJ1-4	CASSIGTAATNEKLFF	TGCGCCAGCAGCATAGGGACAGCGGCGACTAATGAAAAACTGTTTTTT
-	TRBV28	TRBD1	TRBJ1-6	CASSLWTGASSPLHF	TGTGCCAGCAGTTTATGGACAGGGGCCAGTTCACCCCTCCACTTT
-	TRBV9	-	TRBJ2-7	CASSAAGSRPAEQYF	TGTGCCAGCAGCGCAGCAGGTAGTAGGCCCGCCGAGCAGTACTTC